This TCR beta chain was identified during a study of blood T cell repertoires in COVID-19. Note on this clone: No DNA is shown, since the ends of the CDR3 on it are uncertain; the CDR3 is the one TCRdb lists.

CDR1 is MNHEY, CDR2 SVGAGI, per germline. The CDR3 has 14 amino acids, counting both end residues. TCRdb's table, derived via immunoSEQ multiplex PCR, lists solely in-frame clones and lacks some. The table lists 250,000 to 300,000 clones, roughly 90% of them singletons, with approximately 2% in the top ten. This chain joins TRBV6-5 and TRBJ2-7; TRBD2, as called in the table, went unchecked against the DNA. The TCR originated in a woman in her sixties who had recovered from COVID-19. Sequenced material: PBMCs or T cells enriched from blood (not recorded which). CDR3 sequence: CASSSSGISYEQYF.